These T cell receptor beta chains were read from a single sample in a study of blood T cell repertoires in COVID-19. Sequenced by immunoSEQ multiplex PCR; TCRdb stores in-frame clones only, minus some. The top ten hold around 6% of the sample, which has 250,000 to 350,000 clones, nearly 90% seen once. The sample was PBMCs or T cells enriched from blood (not recorded which). The receptors stem from a woman in her 30s who had recovered from COVID-19. Each CDR3 is given with its conserved first and last residue. A D gene is named only where the DNA matches it firmly. For some rows the clone size is stated as once, few or many, or as a class when expanded; others skip it.

>TRBV7-9|TRBJ1-4|TRBD1|NA
TGTGCCAGCAGCTCGACAGGGGGGCGGGAAAAACTGTTTTTT
CASSSTGGREKLFF
>TRBV6-5|TRBJ2-1|TRBD2|NA
TGTGCCAGCACCCAGCGGGGCGGGGCCTACAATGAGCAGTTCTTC
CASTQRGGAYNEQFF
>TRBV5-1|TRBJ1-2|TRBD1|NA
TGCGCCAGCAGCTTCGTGCAGGGGGCCCCATATGGCTACACCTTC
CASSFVQGAPYGYTF
>TRBV7-9|TRBJ1-1|NA|NA
TGTGCCAGCAGCTTAAGTACGGGGACTGAAGCTTTCTTT
CASSLSTGTEAFF
>TRBV27|TRBJ1-2|TRBD1|NA
TGTGCCAGCAGTTCCCCGGACAGGGGAGATGGCTACACCTTC
CASSSPDRGDGYTF
>TRBV12-3/TRBV12-4|TRBJ2-7|NA|NA
TGTGCCAGCAGGGGTGACAGGTACGAGCAGTACTTC
CASRGDRYEQYF
>TRBV23-1|TRBJ2-6|NA|NA
TGCGCCAGCGGGGAGAGGGACAAGGTTTGCTCTGGGGCCAACGTCCTGACTTTC
CASGERDKVCSGANVLTF
>TRBV6-5|TRBJ2-7|TRBD1|NA
TGTGCCAGCAGTTATTCCGGGACAGTCTCCTACGAGCAGTACTTC
CASSYSGTVSYEQYF
>TRBV7-2|TRBJ1-3|NA|NA
TGTGCCAGCAGCTTAACGTCAGGGCCCGGAAACACCATATATTTT
CASSLTSGPGNTIYF
>TRBV28|TRBJ1-6|TRBD1|NA
TGTGCCAGCAGTTTCTTGGACAGGGGGCTTTCACCCCTCCACTTT
CASSFLDRGLSPLHF
>TRBV5-4|TRBJ1-1|NA|NA
TGTGCCAGCAGCTTCGTTTTTCCTGAAGCTTTCTTT
CASSFVFPEAFF
>TRBV27|TRBJ2-1|NA|NA
TGTGCCAGCAGTTTATACGCGGGTCGTTCGCAGTTCTTC
CASSLYAGRSQFF
>TRBV30|TRBJ1-2|TRBD1|once
TGTGCCTGGGGTCCAAGACAGGGGAAGGGCTACACCTTC
CAWGPRQGKGYTF
>TRBV7-2|TRBJ2-3|NA|NA
TGTGCCAGCAGCTTAGGTCTCGCCAGCGGAGATACGCAGTATTTT
CASSLGLASGDTQYF
>TRBV28|TRBJ1-1|NA|NA
TGTGCCAGCAGCTACACTGAAGCTTTCTTT
CASSYTEAFF
>TRBV5-1|TRBJ1-1|NA|NA
TGCGCCAGCAGCTTGGCCCCCCAGGCCCACACTGAAGCTTTCTTT
CASSLAPQAHTEAFF
>TRBV5-5|TRBJ1-2|TRBD1|NA
TGTGCCAGCAGCTTGGCGACAGGGGCTGCCGACTTATATGGCTACACCTTC
CASSLATGAADLYGYTF
>TRBV5-1|TRBJ1-3|NA|NA
TGCGCCAGCAGACCCGACAGTTACTCTGGAAACACCATATATTTT
CASRPDSYSGNTIYF
>TRBV9|TRBJ2-6|NA|NA
TGTGCCAGCAGCGACAGAGCCTTGGCCCGGGGGGCCAACGTCCTGACTTTC
CASSDRALARGANVLTF
>TRBV14|TRBJ1-2|NA|NA
TGTGCCAGCAGCCAAGATTTTGAGTATGTCAACTATGGCTACACCTTC
CASSQDFEYVNYGYTF
>TRBV5-1|TRBJ2-2|TRBD1|NA
TGCGCCAGCAGCTGGGGTAGAGGGACAGGCAACACCGGGGAGCTGTTTTTT
CASSWGRGTGNTGELFF
>TRBV7-6|TRBJ2-3|TRBD2|NA
TGTGCCAGCAGCCTCAGGACTAGCGGGGGGTTGGGGGCAGATACGCAGTATTTT
CASSLRTSGGLGADTQYF
>TRBV14|TRBJ1-2|NA|NA
TGTGCCAGCAGCCAAGGGGCAGGCCACTATGGCTACACCTTC
CASSQGAGHYGYTF
>TRBV13|TRBJ1-2|NA|NA
TGTGCCAGCAGCTTAGGCGGTGTGCAGCGTAACTATGGCTACACCTTC
CASSLGGVQRNYGYTF
>TRBV2|TRBJ2-3|TRBD2|NA
TGTGCCAGCCTGTCAAGCGGGAGAGCCACAGATACGCAGTATTTT
CASLSSGRATDTQYF
>TRBV5-4|TRBJ1-1|NA|few
TGTGCCAGCAGCTGGGGACTCTTGGACACTGAAGCTTTCTTT
CASSWGLLDTEAFF
>TRBV12-5|TRBJ1-1|TRBD1|NA
TGTGCTAGTGGTGGTGGGACAGGCGTTCTGGTCGCGGCTGAAGCTTTCTTT
CASGGGTGVLVAAEAFF
>TRBV6-5|TRBJ1-2|NA|NA
TGTGCCAGCAGTTATGGGACTCCTAACTATGGCTACACCTTC
CASSYGTPNYGYTF
>TRBV5-1|TRBJ1-2|NA|NA
TGCGCCAGCAGGGCCCCAGGGGCGGACTATGGCTACACCTTC
CASRAPGADYGYTF
>TRBV2|TRBJ1-1|NA|NA
TGTGCAGTCCGGACTACCAACACTGAAGCTTTCTTT
CAVRTTNTEAFF
>TRBV3-1/TRBV3-2|TRBJ2-7|TRBD1|NA
TGTGCCAGCAGCCATCAACTAAGGGACAGGGGTTACGAGCAGTACTTC
CASSHQLRDRGYEQYF
>TRBV28|TRBJ1-2|NA|NA
TGTGCCAGCAGTTCCTACAGGCCCCAAAAAAGTAACTATGGCTACACCTTC
CASSSYRPQKSNYGYTF
>TRBV4-1|TRBJ1-1|NA|NA
TGCGCCAGCAGCCCTACGGACAGACTGAACACTGAAGCTTTCTTT
CASSPTDRLNTEAFF
>TRBV6-1|TRBJ2-7|NA|NA
TGTGCCAGCAGTGAAAGAGATGACAGCTACGAGCAGTACTTC
CASSERDDSYEQYF
>TRBV5-1|TRBJ2-3|TRBD2|NA
TGCGCCAGCAGCCCGGGGGGGGGCACAGATACGCAGTATTTT
CASSPGGGTDTQYF
>TRBV3-1/TRBV3-2|TRBJ2-7|NA|NA
TGTGCCAGCAGCCAACTCAGGGGCGACGAGCAGTACTTC
CASSQLRGDEQYF
>TRBV6-2/TRBV6-3|TRBJ1-2|NA|NA
TGTGCCAGCAGTTACACACATTACGGCTACACCTTC
CASSYTHYGYTF
>TRBV3-1/TRBV3-2|TRBJ1-1|NA|NA
TGTGCCAGCACCTTCGAGGGCACTGAAGCTTTCTTT
CASTFEGTEAFF
>TRBV5-1|TRBJ2-1|TRBD1|NA
TGCGCCAGCAGCTTGAGGGGGCGGGCCCAGGCTGAGCAGTTCTTC
CASSLRGRAQAEQFF
>TRBV19|TRBJ1-6|NA|NA
TGTGCCAGTAGTATGGCAGGGGCGAGTAATTCACCCCTCCACTTT
CASSMAGASNSPLHF
>TRBV5-1|TRBJ2-1|NA|NA
TGCGCCAGCAGGATCGACTTCGGCTCCTACAATGAGCAGTTCTTC
CASRIDFGSYNEQFF
>TRBV15|TRBJ1-5|TRBD1|NA
TGTGCCACCAGCTTTGGGGCTACAGGGGGTCAGCCCCAGCATTTT
CATSFGATGGQPQHF